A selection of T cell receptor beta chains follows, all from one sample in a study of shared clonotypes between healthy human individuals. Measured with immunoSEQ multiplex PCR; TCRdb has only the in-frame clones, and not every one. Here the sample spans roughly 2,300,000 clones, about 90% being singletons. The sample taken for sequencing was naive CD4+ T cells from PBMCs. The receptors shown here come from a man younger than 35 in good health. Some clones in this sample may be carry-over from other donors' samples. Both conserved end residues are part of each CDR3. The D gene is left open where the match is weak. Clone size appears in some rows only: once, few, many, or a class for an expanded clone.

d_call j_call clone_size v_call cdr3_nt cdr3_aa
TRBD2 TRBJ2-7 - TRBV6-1 TGTGCCAGCAGGACTAGCGGTACCTCCTACGAGCAGTACTTC CASRTSGTSYEQYF
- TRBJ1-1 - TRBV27 TGTGCCAGCAGTTTACTCTCCGGGGGGGTTCGAAGGAACACTGAAGCTTTCTTT CASSLLSGGVRRNTEAFF
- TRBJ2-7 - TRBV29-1 TGCAGCGTTGAAGACCCCGCGGCAGGGTCCTACGAGCAGTACTTC CSVEDPAAGSYEQYF
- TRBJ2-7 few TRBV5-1 TGCGCCAGCAGTTTTGTGGCCGGGGCCTACGAGCAGTACTTC CASSFVAGAYEQYF
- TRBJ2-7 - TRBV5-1 TGCGCCAGCAGCCCGGGACCGAACCCCTCCTACGAGCAGTACTTC CASSPGPNPSYEQYF
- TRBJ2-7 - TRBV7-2 TGTGCCAGCAGCTTTCCAGGGACCGAGCAGTACTTC CASSFPGTEQYF
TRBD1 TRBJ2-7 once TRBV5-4 TGTGCCAGCAGCGGGGACAGCTCCTACGAGCAGTACTTC CASSGDSSYEQYF
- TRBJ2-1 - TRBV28 TGTGCCAGCCCCCCTGGGAAGGGGACCTACAATGAGCAGTTCTTC CASPPGKGTYNEQFF
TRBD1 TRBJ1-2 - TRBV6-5 TGTGCCAGCAGCCCTGACAGGGTGTATGGCTACACCTTC CASSPDRVYGYTF
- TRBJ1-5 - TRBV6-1 TGTGCCAGCAGTGAACAGAAGAATCAGCCCCAGCATTTT CASSEQKNQPQHF
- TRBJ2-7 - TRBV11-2 TGTGCCAGCAGCCCCGTAACGGGACTCCTCTCCTACGAGCAGTACTTC CASSPVTGLLSYEQYF
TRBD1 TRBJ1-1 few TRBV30 TGTGCCTGGAATTTACAGGGGGCACTGGGGGCTTTCTTT CAWNLQGALGAFF
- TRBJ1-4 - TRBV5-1 TGCGCCAGCAGCCCCTTTTGGGACCTCCAGGGGGAAAAACTGTTTTTT CASSPFWDLQGEKLFF
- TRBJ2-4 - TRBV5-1 TGCGCCAGCAGCTTGGGAAACCGGCGGGCCTCCAAAAACATTCAGTACTTC CASSLGNRRASKNIQYF
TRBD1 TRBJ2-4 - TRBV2 TGTGCCAGCAATCCGGGACAGGGGGTTTCCAAAAACATTCAGTACTTC CASNPGQGVSKNIQYF
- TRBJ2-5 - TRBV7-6 TGTGCCAGCAGCTTAGGTATTGCGAGGGTGGAGACCCAGTACTTC CASSLGIARVETQYF
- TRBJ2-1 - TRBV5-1 TGCGCCAGCAGCCGTGCAATTGGAGGGACTCTTCCGAGGGGCGTCTACAATGAGCAGTTCTTC CASSRAIGGTLPRGVYNEQFF
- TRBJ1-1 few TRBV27 TGTGCCAGCAGTTTATCTGCGGGGAGGAACACTGAAGCTTTCTTT CASSLSAGRNTEAFF
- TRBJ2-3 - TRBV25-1 TGTGCCAGCAGGGACAGTAGCACAGATACGCAGTATTTT CASRDSSTDTQYF
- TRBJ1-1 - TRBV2 TGTGCCAGCCAGAAGGCACACCGGGACACTGAAGCTTTCTTT CASQKAHRDTEAFF
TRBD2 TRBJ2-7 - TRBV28 TGTGCCAGCAGTCCTAGGACTAGCGGGAGCTGGCCCTACGAGCAGTACTTC CASSPRTSGSWPYEQYF
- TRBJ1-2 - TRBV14 TGTGCCAGCAGCCAAAACGTAGTGGCCAGCTATGGCTACACCTTC CASSQNVVASYGYTF
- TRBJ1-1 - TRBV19 TGTGCCAGTAGTATAGGGACAGTGGCTTCTCCTAACACTGAAGCTTTCTTT CASSIGTVASPNTEAFF
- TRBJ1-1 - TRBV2 TGTGCCAGCATGGTTGAGGCGGGGAACACTGAAGCTTTCTTT CASMVEAGNTEAFF
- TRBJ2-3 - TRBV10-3 TGTGCCATCAGGTTGGGACGGCTAGACACAGATACGCAGTATTTT CAIRLGRLDTDTQYF
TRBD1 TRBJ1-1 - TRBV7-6 TGTGCCAGCAGCTTAGAAAGACAGGGACCCGCTTTCTTT CASSLERQGPAFF
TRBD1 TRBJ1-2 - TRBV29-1 TGCAGCGGCCTCCGGGACAGGTTCCCCTATGGCTACACCTTC CSGLRDRFPYGYTF
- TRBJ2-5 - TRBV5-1 TGCGCCAGCAGCTTGTTCCAGGGGTTCCAAGAGACCCAGTACTTC CASSLFQGFQETQYF
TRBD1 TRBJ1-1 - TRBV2 TGTGCCAGCAGTGAACGGACAGGGGGTGAGGGCTTTCGAGCTTTCTTT CASSERTGGEGFRAFF
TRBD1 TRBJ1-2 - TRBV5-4 TGTGCCAGCAGCGGAGGACAGGGGACGGGCTATGGCTACACCTTC CASSGGQGTGYGYTF
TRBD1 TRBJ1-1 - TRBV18 TGTGCCAGCTCACCCGAGACAGGGGCCACTGAAGCTTTCTTT CASSPETGATEAFF
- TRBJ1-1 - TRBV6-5 TGTGCCAGCAGTTACTCGTGGCAGCAGAACACTGAAGCTTTCTTT CASSYSWQQNTEAFF
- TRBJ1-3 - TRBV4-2 TGTGCCAGCAGCCGACTGGGGTCCTTTCCCATATATTTT CASSRLGSFPIYF
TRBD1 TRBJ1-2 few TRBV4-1 TGCGCCAGCAGCCCTGGTGCCGTCCCGGGACAGGGAGTCTATGGCTACACCTTC CASSPGAVPGQGVYGYTF
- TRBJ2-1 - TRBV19 TGTGCCAGTAGTATAGTTAGCGGTAGCTCCTACAATGAGCAGTTCTTC CASSIVSGSSYNEQFF
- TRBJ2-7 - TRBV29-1 TGCAGCGTTGCGACTACTTCGGGCTACGAGCAGTACTTC CSVATTSGYEQYF
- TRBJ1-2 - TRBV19 TGTGCCAGTAGTATCGGGAAAAACTATGGCTACACCTTC CASSIGKNYGYTF
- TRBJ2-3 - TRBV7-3 TGTGCCAGCAGCTTAAACGGACAGCCCACAGATACGCAGTATTTT CASSLNGQPTDTQYF
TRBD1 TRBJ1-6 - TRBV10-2 TGCGCCAGCAGTTTCCCCAGGGGGCCGGAGAATTCACCCCTCCACTTT CASSFPRGPENSPLHF
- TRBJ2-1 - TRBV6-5 TGTGCCAGCAGTTATGGACGGGGGAGTGAGCAGTTCTTC CASSYGRGSEQFF
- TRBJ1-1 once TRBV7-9 TGTGCCAGCAGCTTAGGGGTGGGCGATAACACTGAAGCTTTCTTT CASSLGVGDNTEAFF
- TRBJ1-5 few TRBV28 TGTGCCAGCAGTCAGATCAATCAGCCCCAGCATTTT CASSQINQPQHF
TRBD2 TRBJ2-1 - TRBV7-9 TGTGCCAGCAGCAATCCTTACCGGGAGGGTTACAATGAGCAGTTCTTC CASSNPYREGYNEQFF
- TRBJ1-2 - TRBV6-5 TGTGCCAGCAGTTACTCCTCACGAGGTGGCTATGGCTACACCTTC CASSYSSRGGYGYTF